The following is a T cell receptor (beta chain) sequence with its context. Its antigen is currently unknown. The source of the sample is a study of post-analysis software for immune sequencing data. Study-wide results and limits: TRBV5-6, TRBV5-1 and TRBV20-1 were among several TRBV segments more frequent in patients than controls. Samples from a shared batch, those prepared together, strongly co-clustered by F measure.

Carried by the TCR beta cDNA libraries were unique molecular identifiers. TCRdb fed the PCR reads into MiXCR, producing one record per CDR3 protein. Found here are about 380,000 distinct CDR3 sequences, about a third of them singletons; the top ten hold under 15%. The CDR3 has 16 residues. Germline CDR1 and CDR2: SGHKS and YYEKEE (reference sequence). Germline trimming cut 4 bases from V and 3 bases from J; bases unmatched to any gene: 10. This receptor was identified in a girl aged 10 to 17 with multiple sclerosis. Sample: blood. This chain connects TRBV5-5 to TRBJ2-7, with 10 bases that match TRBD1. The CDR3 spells CASSVPGQGFNYEQYF. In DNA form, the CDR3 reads TGTGCCAGCAGCGTCCCGGGACAGGGGTTTAACTACGAGCAGTACTTC.